This T cell receptor beta chain was identified in a study of OX40 agonist ivuxolimab in advanced cancers. Study-level background: Enrolled patients in dose escalation had cancers that were hepatocellular carcinoma, melanoma, renal cell or head and neck cancer.

The length of the CDR3 is 13 residues. Germline CDR1 WSHSY, CDR2 SAAADI. The V end was cut by 3 bases, the J end by 7 bases, with 13 bases between. Autoimmune disease history or systemic immunosuppression barred patients. TCRdb's table, derived via immunoSEQ multiplex PCR, lists solely in-frame clones and lacks some. The table records over 30,000 clones, 70% to 85% of them present only once. This clone was detected only a few times. Its specificity is unknown. Overall study findings and caveats: Some patients who did not respond also had low normalized T-cell clonal expansion. Clones of CD4+ and CD8+ blood T cells grew by week 6 at doses of 0.1 to 3.0 mg/kg.

V gene TRBV10-2 combines with J gene TRBJ2-7, with a tentative D call TRBD1 (6 bases). This clonotype was obtained from an adult with an advanced solid tumor such as melanoma, head and neck, liver or kidney cancer. Here the sequenced sample was CD4+ or CD8+ T cells sorted from blood, taken in a trial of the OX40 agonist ivuxolimab. DNA of the CDR3: TGCGCCAGCAGTGAAAGGACAGCCGGAGAGCAGTACTTC. Translation gives CASSERTAGEQYF.